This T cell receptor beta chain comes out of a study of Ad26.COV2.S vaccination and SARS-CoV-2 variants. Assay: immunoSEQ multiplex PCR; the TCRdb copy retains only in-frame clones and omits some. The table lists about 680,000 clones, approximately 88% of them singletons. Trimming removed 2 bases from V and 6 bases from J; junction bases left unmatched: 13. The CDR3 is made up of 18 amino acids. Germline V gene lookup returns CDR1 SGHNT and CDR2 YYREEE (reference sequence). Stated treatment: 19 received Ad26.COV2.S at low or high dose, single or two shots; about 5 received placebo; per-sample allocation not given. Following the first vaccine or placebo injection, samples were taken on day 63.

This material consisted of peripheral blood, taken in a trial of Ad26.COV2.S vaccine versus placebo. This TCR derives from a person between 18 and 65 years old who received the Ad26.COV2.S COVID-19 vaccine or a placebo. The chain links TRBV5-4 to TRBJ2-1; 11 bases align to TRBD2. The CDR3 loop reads CASSFGLAGALGSNEQFF. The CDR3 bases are TGTGCCAGCAGCTTCGGACTAGCGGGCGCGTTGGGGAGCAATGAGCAGTTCTTC.